These 9 T cell receptor beta chains originate from one sample sequenced in a study of cytomegalovirus exposure and HLA in healthy donors. Here immunoSEQ multiplex PCR was the method, and the copy in TCRdb shows in-frame clones only, minus some. The sample lists 140,000 to 150,000 clones, approximately 93% occurring once. Source material: PBMCs. Receptors were obtained from a man in his late teens or twenties in good health and CMV-seronegative.

The rearrangement joins TRBV2 to TRBJ2-7; TRBD1 is a possible D gene (5 bases). Germline values: CDR1 SNHLY, CDR2 FYNNEI. Trimming stripped 3 bases from V and 2 bases from J, with 11 bases between. This CDR3 is 14 amino acids long. The CDR3 nucleotides read TGTGCCAGCAGTGATTTCGCAGGGACCTACGAGCAGTACTTC. Translated: CASSDFAGTYEQYF. The full variable domain, with the rest looked up from reference TRBV2 and TRBJ2-7, is EPEVTQTPSHQVTQMGQEVILRCVPISNHLYFYWYRQILGQKVEFLVSFYNNEISEKSEIFDDQFSVERPDGSNFTLKIRSTKLEDSAMYFCASSDFAGTYEQYFGPGTRLTVT.

The rearrangement joins TRBV30 to TRBJ1-5, with D perhaps TRBD1 (5 bases). Trimming shortened V by 8 bases and J by 10 bases, and 18 bases separated the two germline ends. CDR3 length equals 12 residues. CDR1 and CDR2 from the germline V gene are GTSNPN and SVGIG (reference sequence). Written as DNA, the CDR3 is TGTGCCCCAACGGACAACCACCCCCCCCAGCATTTT. This codes for CAPTDNHPPQHF.

The chain recombines TRBV27 with TRBJ2-1; possibly TRBD1 for D (6 bases). CDR1 is MNHEY and CDR2 is SMNVEV in the germline V gene (reference sequence). This CDR3 comprises 16 residues. With 1 base removed from V and 8 bases from J, the gap between germline ends came to 18 bases. The CDR3 sequence: CASSLFLGQIFHEQFF. In DNA form, the CDR3 reads TGTGCCAGCAGTTTATTCCTGGGACAAATCTTCCATGAGCAGTTCTTC.

This chain joins TRBV5-6 and TRBJ2-7, with D tentatively TRBD1 (6 bases). The V and J ends lost 3 bases and 5 bases respectively, with 9 bases between them. CDR1 and CDR2 (germline): SGHDT, YYEEEE. The CDR3 consists of 12 residues. The CDR3 region is CASSSTGNEQYF. The CDR3 DNA is TGTGCCAGCAGCTCCACAGGGAACGAGCAGTACTTC.

Only one count was recorded for this clone. This chain connects TRBV11-3 to TRBJ1-1, with no clear D. This CDR3 has 11 amino acids. The germline V and J ends were trimmed by 0 bases and 11 bases, with 7 bases remaining between them. Germline CDR1 SGHNT, CDR2 YENEEA. The DNA for the CDR3 is TGTGCCAGCAGCTTAGATCGGTCGGCTTTCTTT. This gives the protein CASSLDRSAFF.

The chain recombines TRBV11-2 with TRBJ2-7; D call uncertain. CDR3 length: 14 residues. Germline V gene lookup returns CDR1 SGHAT and CDR2 FQNNGV. Trimming removed 2 bases at V and 0 bases at J, with 8 bases between. CDR3 nucleotide sequence: TGTGCCAGCAGCTTACAGGCGAGCTCCTACGAGCAGTACTTC. The encoded protein is CASSLQASSYEQYF.

J is TRBJ2-1 and V is TRBV7-8, with TRBD2 matching over 11 bases. J was trimmed by 8 bases and V by 1 base; bases with no gene match: 19. CDR3 length: 20 amino acids. The germline V gene encodes CDR1 SGHVS and CDR2 FQNEAQ. CDR3 sequence reads: CASSLDRAPTSGRLGDEQFF. The CDR3 DNA reads as TGTGCCAGCAGCTTAGACCGAGCACCAACTAGCGGGAGACTTGGGGATGAGCAGTTCTTC.

The chain has TRBV9 and TRBJ1-4; TRBD1 matches at 9 bases. V lost 0 bases and J lost 7; bases outside the gene matches: 10. Germline CDR1 SGDLS, CDR2 YYNGEE. The CDR3 has 17 residues. In DNA, the CDR3 is TGTGCCAGCAGCGTAGGACTTCCGGGGACAGGGACTGAAAAACTGTTTTTT. It encodes CASSVGLPGTGTEKLFF.

This chain joins TRBV5-4 and TRBJ2-5; D gene unclear. CDR3 length: 14 amino acids. V was trimmed by 4 bases and J by 5 bases, leaving 15 bases between them. Germline V CDR1 and CDR2: SGHNT, YYREEE (reference sequence). DNA of the CDR3: TGTGCCAGCAGCGAACGAGCGCTCGCCGAGACCCAGTACTTC. It codes for CASSERALAETQYF.